A single sample is the source of the 21 T cell receptor beta chains below, sequenced in a study of metastatic and nonmetastatic thyroid tumors. TCRdb re-called the PCR reads with MiXCR. The sample consists of 20,000 to 25,000 clones, 20% of them appearing once. Nobody among the patients had been given any treatment before thyroid surgery. The sample consisted of adjacent normal tissue. The receptors were sampled from a female donor with papillary thyroid cancer or a benign thyroid nodule (not recorded which). Some clones in this sample may be carry-over from other donors' samples.

This clone has a single count. This chain links TRBV11-2 with TRBJ2-7; D call uncertain. The V end lost 2 bases, the J end lost 2 bases, and 13 bases lay between the germline ends. CDR1 is SGHAT and CDR2 is FQNNGV in the germline V gene. This CDR3 region has 15 residues. CDR3 residues: CASSLHKTYTYEQYF. DNA for the CDR3: TGTGCCAGCAGCTTACACAAAACATACACCTACGAGCAGTACTTC.

Notes on this clone: An end of the junction differs from the germline gene, which may be a read error. The CDR3 region is CASSFRTSTGGLFF. In DNA, the CDR3 is TGTGCGAGCAGCTTTAGGACTAGTACCGGGGGGCTGTTTTTT. The chain carries TRBV13 and TRBJ2-2; TRBD2 matches 7 bases. The length of the CDR3 is 14 residues. Germline-derived CDR1 and CDR2 are PRHDT and FYEKMQ (reference sequence).

This clone was counted a few times. Compared with germline, one end of the junction differs, possibly owing to a read error. V and J are TRBV6-1 and TRBJ1-5, with 7 bases fitting TRBD1. The germline gives CDR1 MNHNS, CDR2 SASEGT. The CDR3 contains 15 residues. CDR3 in amino acids: CASKNTGAGNQTQHF. The CDR3 DNA sequence: TGTGCCAGCAAGAATACAGGGGCTGGCAATCAGACCCAGCATTTT.

This clone was detected many times. This rearrangement joins TRBV27 to TRBJ2-3; TRBD2 agrees at 8 bases. The CDR3 has 13 amino acids. Germline V gives CDR1 MNHEY, CDR2 SMNVEV (reference sequence). J gave up 0 bases and V 7 bases, and 0 bases lay outside the gene matches. This CDR3 is CASTSGSTDTQYF. Written as DNA, the CDR3 is TGTGCCAGCACTAGCGGGAGCACAGATACGCAGTATTTT.

The rearrangement joins TRBV6-1 to TRBJ1-2; D unclear. Trimming took off 2 bases at V and 8 bases at J, with 15 bases between the two ends. Germline assignment: CDR1 MNHNS and CDR2 SASEGT. The length of the CDR3 is 14 residues. The CDR3, as DNA: TGTGCCAGCAGTGAAAGTGTAGGAGGTGGGGGCTACACCTTC. It encodes CASSESVGGGGYTF.

This clone was seen many times. The rearrangement uses TRBV11-3 and TRBJ2-3; the D gene is possibly TRBD2 (6 bases). V was pared by 1 base and J by 6 bases, with 8 bases between. Germline V gene sequence: CDR1 SGHNT, CDR2 YENEEA. The CDR3 is 13 amino acids. This CDR3 is CASSLGGEDTQYF. Here the CDR3 DNA reads TGTGCCAGCAGCTTAGGGGGGGAGGATACGCAGTATTTT.

This clone was recorded at least ten times. The CDR3, as DNA: TGTGCCAGCAGCTACCGGGACAGGGGAAATACGCAGTATTTT. The encoded protein is CASSYRDRGNTQYF. The chain couples TRBV5-6 to TRBJ2-3, with TRBD1 matching over 10 bases. Germline V lookup: CDR1 SGHDT, CDR2 YYEEEE. The V segment lost 3 bases and the J segment 7 bases; nucleotides outside the gene matches: 5. This CDR3 is 14 amino acids long.

Notes on this clone: At one of its ends the junction is not consistent with the germline gene, which may arise from a read error. The V and J genes are TRBV5-1 and TRBJ1-2; TRBD1 matches at 7 bases. This CDR3 has 14 amino acids. Germline loops: CDR1 SGHRS, CDR2 YFSETQ. The DNA of the CDR3 is TGCGCCAACAGCCCAGGGGGGCGCCTTTATGGCTACACCTTC. Protein product: CANSPGGRLYGYTF.

This clone was picked up many times. This rearrangement joins TRBV6-1 to TRBJ2-5; 12 nucleotides match TRBD2. Looked up from germline, CDR1 is MNHNS and CDR2 is SASEGT. The CDR3 loop spans 15 amino acids. V shed 2 bases, J shed 2 bases, and the junction held 0 bases outside the gene matches. CDR3 residues: CASSELAGGQETQYF. The CDR3 DNA sequence: TGTGCCAGCAGTGAACTAGCGGGAGGGCAAGAGACCCAGTACTTC.

The sample holds a few counts of this clone. The CDR3 reads CASSDFGRRAYEQYF. The CDR3 nucleotides are TGTGCCAGCAGTGATTTTGGGCGGAGGGCCTACGAGCAGTACTTC. The genes are TRBV6-1 and TRBJ2-7; a weak D match, TRBD2 (6 bases). Trimming pared 3 bases from V and 2 bases from J, leaving 14 bases between. CDR3 length equals 15 residues. CDR1 MNHNS and CDR2 SASEGT come from the germline V gene.

The table lists this clone with many counts. The chain links TRBV9 to TRBJ1-2; tentatively, D is TRBD1 (5 bases). Germline CDR1 SGDLS, CDR2 YYNGEE. The CDR3 runs to 14 residues. Trimming took 3 bases from V and 6 from J, leaving 15 bases between them. Written as DNA, the CDR3 is TGTGCCAGCAGCGCCAGTCCAGGGAGCCATGGCTACACCTTC. It codes for CASSASPGSHGYTF.

This sequence joins TRBV19 and TRBJ1-5; D unresolved. The CDR3 length is 12 residues. Germline-derived CDR1 and CDR2 are LNHDA and SQIVND (reference sequence). V lost 6 bases, J lost 3 bases, and 6 bases lay in between. The DNA of the CDR3 is TGTGCCAGTAGGGGCTTCAATCAGCCCCAGCATTTT. Translation: CASRGFNQPQHF.

V gene TRBV5-1 combines with J gene TRBJ2-7; TRBD1 is a possible D gene (6 bases). V was trimmed by 4 bases and J by 3 bases, leaving 17 bases between them. The germline gives CDR1 SGHRS, CDR2 YFSETQ. This CDR3 spans 15 amino acids. The CDR3 here is CASSQGHSAFYEQYF. The CDR3 DNA is TGCGCCAGCAGCCAGGGACACAGCGCTTTCTACGAGCAGTACTTC.

This clone counts as medium-sized. The rearrangement uses TRBV19 and TRBJ1-6; TRBD1 matches at 8 bases. Germline V lookup: CDR1 LNHDA, CDR2 SQIVND (reference sequence). With 0 bases clipped from V and 5 bases from J, the junction kept 0 bases outside the gene matches. This CDR3 has 15 amino acids. CDR3 coding DNA: TGTGCCAGTAGTATAGAGGGACAGGATAATTCACCCCTCCACTTT. Amino acid sequence: CASSIEGQDNSPLHF.

The sample holds many counts of this clone. This chain uses TRBV20-1 with TRBJ2-5; 7 bases line up with TRBD1. J gave up 1 base and V 0 bases, and 8 bases lay outside the gene matches. In germline, CDR1 is DFQATT, CDR2 SNEGSKA (reference sequence). The CDR3 extends over 16 amino acids. This chain's CDR3 is CSARERPGTAQETQYF. The CDR3 coding sequence is TGCAGTGCTAGAGAACGTCCAGGGACAGCCCAAGAGACCCAGTACTTC.

This clone has at least ten counts. The chain carries TRBV11-3 and TRBJ2-5, with TRBD2 matching over 10 bases. V shed 3 bases and J 4 bases; nucleotides not matched to a gene: 11. Germline lookup yields CDR1 SGHNT and CDR2 YENEEA. There are 17 residues in the CDR3. The CDR3 protein is CASSFSSSGSLRETQYF. Here the CDR3 DNA reads TGTGCCAGCAGCTTCTCCTCTAGCGGGAGTCTGCGAGAGACCCAGTACTTC.

This chain joins TRBV7-8 and TRBJ1-5; TRBD1 aligns across 9 bases. CDR3 length: 16 residues. CDR1 and CDR2 (germline): SGHVS, FQNEAQ. The V and J ends lost 1 base and 7 bases, in that order; junction bases with no gene match: 8. The CDR3 is CASSLDGTGTGQPQHF. Here the CDR3 DNA reads TGTGCCAGCAGCTTAGATGGGACAGGGACGGGGCAGCCCCAGCATTTT.

In the case of this clone: This may be a read error: a much more frequent sequence differs by one nucleotide. Other nucleotide sequences from this sample produce the same CDR3. This sequence joins TRBV3-1 and TRBJ2-3, with 10 bases matching TRBD2. Per the germline V gene, CDR1 is LGHDT and CDR2 is YNNKEL (reference sequence). The CDR3 length is 18 residues. CDR3 sequence: CASSQAGVRASGGDTQYF. The CDR3 nucleotides read TGTGCCAGTAGCCAAGCTGGGGTTCGGGCTAGCGGGGGAGATACGCAGTATTTT.

The chain couples TRBV11-2 to TRBJ2-7; D gene ambiguous. Per germline, CDR1 SGHAT and CDR2 FQNNGV. V dropped 5 bases and J dropped 0 bases, with 11 bases sitting between them. CDR3 length: 14 amino acids. Here the CDR3 reads CASSAVTSSYEQYF. DNA for the CDR3: TGTGCCAGCAGCGCGGTGACATCCTCCTACGAGCAGTACTTC.

This clone was observed many times. The J gene is TRBJ1-2, the V gene TRBV11-3; TRBD1 agrees at 9 bases. Germline values: CDR1 SGHNT, CDR2 YENEEA. CDR3 size: 14 residues. V was clipped by 5 bases and J by 7 bases; unmatched bases: 8. CDR3 in amino acids: CASSPGTGPRGYTF. The CDR3 coding sequence is TGTGCCAGCAGCCCAGGGACAGGGCCGCGTGGCTACACCTTC.

V gene TRBV7-8 combines with J gene TRBJ2-5; D remains unclear. Germline V gene sequence: CDR1 SGHVS, CDR2 FQNEAQ. The V and J ends lost 1 base and 5 bases respectively, with 5 bases between them. The CDR3 sequence is 12 residues long. CDR3 in amino acids: CASSLVSETQYF. Here the CDR3 DNA reads TGTGCCAGCAGCTTAGTATCGGAGACCCAGTACTTC.